The source of this TCR beta chain is a study of cytomegalovirus exposure and HLA in healthy donors. Overall study: Earlier, 180 million or so T cells were analyzed, and around 100 million unique TCR beta sequences were found among them.

The V gene end was trimmed by 3 bases and the J gene end by 3 bases; junction bases not matched to a gene: 14. The CDR3 sequence is 17 residues long. The V gene's germline CDR1 is SGHKS and CDR2 YYEKEE (reference sequence). General study findings and limits: Sequencing had likely introduced a cluster of highly shared sequence variants as an artifact.

A note on this clone: Its antigen is undetermined.

Primers: 60 Vbeta forward and 13 Jbeta reverse. Clones were sequenced by immunoSEQ multiplex PCR, and TCRdb holds only the in-frame ones, with some missing. This sample yields about 150,000 clones, of which roughly 82% are seen a single time; under 7.5% belongs to the top ten. The specimen was PBMCs. The rearrangement joins TRBV5-5 to TRBJ1-2, with 7 nucleotides matching TRBD1. This sequence was found in a man aged 45-65 years in good health and CMV-seropositive. The CDR3 sequence: CASSSEATGTTYYGYTF. The CDR3 DNA is TGTGCCAGCAGCTCGGAGGCGACAGGGACAACGTACTATGGCTACACCTTC.